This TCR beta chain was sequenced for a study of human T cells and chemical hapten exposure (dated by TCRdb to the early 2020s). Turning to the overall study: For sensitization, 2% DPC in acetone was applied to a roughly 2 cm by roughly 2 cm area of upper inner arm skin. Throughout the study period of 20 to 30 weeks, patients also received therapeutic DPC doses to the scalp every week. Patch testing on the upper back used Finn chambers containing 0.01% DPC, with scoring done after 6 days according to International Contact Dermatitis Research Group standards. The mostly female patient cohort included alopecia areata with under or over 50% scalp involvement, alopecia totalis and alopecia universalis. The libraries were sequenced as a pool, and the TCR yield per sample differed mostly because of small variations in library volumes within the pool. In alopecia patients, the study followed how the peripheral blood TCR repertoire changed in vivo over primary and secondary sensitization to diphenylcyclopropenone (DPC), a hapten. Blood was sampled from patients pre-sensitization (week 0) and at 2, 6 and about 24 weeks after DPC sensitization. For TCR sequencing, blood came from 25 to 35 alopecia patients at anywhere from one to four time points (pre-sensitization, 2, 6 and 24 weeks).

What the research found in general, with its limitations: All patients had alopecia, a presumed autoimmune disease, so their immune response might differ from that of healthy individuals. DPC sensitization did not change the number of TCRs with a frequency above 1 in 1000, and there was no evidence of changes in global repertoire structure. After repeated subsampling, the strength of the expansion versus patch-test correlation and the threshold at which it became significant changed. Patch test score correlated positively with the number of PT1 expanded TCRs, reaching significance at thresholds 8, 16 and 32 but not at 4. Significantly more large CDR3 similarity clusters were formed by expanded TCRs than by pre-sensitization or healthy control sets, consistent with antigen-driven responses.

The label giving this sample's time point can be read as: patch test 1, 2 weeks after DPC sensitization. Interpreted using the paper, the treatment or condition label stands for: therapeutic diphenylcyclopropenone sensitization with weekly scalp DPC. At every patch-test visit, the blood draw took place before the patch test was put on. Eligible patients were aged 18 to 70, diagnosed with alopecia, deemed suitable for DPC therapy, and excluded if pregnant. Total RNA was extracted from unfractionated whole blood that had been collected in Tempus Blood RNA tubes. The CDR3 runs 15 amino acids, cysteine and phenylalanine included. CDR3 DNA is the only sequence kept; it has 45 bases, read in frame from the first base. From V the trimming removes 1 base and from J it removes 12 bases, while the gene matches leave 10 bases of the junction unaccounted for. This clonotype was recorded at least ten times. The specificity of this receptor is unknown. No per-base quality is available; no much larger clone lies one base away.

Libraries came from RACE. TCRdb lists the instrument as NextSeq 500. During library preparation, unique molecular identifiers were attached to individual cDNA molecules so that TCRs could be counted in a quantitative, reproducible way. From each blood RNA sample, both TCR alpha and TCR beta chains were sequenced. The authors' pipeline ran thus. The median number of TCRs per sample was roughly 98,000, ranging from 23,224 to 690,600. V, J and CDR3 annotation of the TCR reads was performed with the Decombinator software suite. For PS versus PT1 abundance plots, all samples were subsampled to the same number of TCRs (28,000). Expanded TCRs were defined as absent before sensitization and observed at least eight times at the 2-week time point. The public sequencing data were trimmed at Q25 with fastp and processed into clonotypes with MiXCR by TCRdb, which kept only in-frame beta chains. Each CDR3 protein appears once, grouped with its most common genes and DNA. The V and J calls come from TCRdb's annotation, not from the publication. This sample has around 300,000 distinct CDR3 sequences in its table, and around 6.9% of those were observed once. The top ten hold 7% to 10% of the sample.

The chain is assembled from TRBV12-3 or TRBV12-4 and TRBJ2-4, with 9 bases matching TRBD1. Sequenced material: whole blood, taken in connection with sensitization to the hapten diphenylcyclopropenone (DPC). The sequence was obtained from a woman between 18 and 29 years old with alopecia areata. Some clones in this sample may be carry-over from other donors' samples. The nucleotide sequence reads TGTGCCAGCAGTTTAGGGGACAGGGAGGGGGAGGATCAGTACTTC. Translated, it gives CASSLGDREGEDQYF.